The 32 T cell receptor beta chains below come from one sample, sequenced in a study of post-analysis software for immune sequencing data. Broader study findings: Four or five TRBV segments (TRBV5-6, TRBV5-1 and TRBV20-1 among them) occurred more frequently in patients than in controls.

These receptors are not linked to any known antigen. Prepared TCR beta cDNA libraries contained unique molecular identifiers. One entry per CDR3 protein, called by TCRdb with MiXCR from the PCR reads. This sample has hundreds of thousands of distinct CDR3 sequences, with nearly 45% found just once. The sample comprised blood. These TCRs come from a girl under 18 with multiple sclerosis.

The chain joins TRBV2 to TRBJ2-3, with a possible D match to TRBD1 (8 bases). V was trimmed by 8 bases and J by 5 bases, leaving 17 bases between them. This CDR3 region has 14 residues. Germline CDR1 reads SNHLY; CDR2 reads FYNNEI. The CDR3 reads CASVRNRGGDTQYF. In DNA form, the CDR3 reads TGTGCCAGCGTCCGGAACAGGGGGGGAGATACGCAGTATTTT.

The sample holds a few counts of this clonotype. The CDR3 DNA reads TGTGCCAGCAGGGGGACTAGCTACTCCTACGAGCAGTACTTC. Translation gives CASRGTSYSYEQYF. The chain joins TRBV28 to TRBJ2-7, with 9 positions matching TRBD2. CDR1 and CDR2 from the germline V gene are MDHEN and SYDVKM. This CDR3 spans 14 amino acids. The V gene end was trimmed by 6 bases and the J gene end by 0 bases; junction bases not matched to a gene: 3.

CDR3 amino acids: CSARVGQTSNYEQYF. The CDR3 coding sequence is TGCAGTGCTAGAGTAGGGCAAACATCGAACTACGAGCAGTACTTC. This chain connects TRBV20-1 to TRBJ2-7; the D is unclear. V lost 1 base, J lost 3 bases, and 16 bases lay in between. The CDR3 has 15 residues. Germline CDR1 is DFQATT and CDR2 is SNEGSKA (reference sequence).

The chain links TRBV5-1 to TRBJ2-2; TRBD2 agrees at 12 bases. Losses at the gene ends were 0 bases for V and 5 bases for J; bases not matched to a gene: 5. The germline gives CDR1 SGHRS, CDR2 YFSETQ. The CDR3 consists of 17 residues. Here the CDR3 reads CASSLGLAGVRTGELFF. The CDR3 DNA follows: TGCGCCAGCAGCTTGGGACTAGCGGGAGTAAGGACCGGGGAGCTGTTTTTT.

CDR3 coding DNA: TGCAGTGCTAGATCTTTGGCGGCGGGGAGCTCCTACAATGAGCAGTACTTC. Residues: CSARSLAAGSSYNEQYF. The rearrangement links TRBV20-1 to TRBJ2-1; tentatively, D is TRBD2 (6 bases). The DNA end is more similar to TRBJ2-7, so the J call may be wrong. Germline-derived CDR1 and CDR2 are DFQATT and SNEGSKA (reference sequence). The CDR3 is made up of 17 amino acids.

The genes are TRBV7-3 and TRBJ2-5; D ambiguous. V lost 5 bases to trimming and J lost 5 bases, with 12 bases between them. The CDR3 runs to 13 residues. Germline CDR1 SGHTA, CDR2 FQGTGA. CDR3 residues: CASSPEVWETQYF. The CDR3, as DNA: TGTGCCAGCAGCCCCGAGGTTTGGGAGACCCAGTACTTC. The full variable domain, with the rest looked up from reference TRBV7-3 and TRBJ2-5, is GAGVSQTPSNKVTEKGKYVELRCDPISGHTALYWYRQSLGQGPEFLIYFQGTGAADDSGLPNDRFFAVRPEGSVSTLKIQRTERGDSAVYLCASSPEVWETQYFGPGTRLLVL.

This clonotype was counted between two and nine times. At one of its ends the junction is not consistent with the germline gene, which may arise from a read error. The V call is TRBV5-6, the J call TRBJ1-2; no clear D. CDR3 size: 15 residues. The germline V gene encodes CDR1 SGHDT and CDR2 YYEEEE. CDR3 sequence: CASSLRAEANYGYTF. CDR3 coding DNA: TGTGCCAGCAGCTTGAGGGCAGAAGCTAATTATGGCTACACCTTC. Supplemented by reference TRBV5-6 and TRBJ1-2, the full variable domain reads DAGVTQSPTHLIKTRGQQVTLRCSPKSGHDTVSWYQQALGQGPQFIFQYYEEEERQRGNFPDRFSGHQFPNYSSELNVNALLLGDSALYLCASSLRAEANYGYTFGSGTRLTVV.

This CDR3 is CSARRAGDITYEQYF. As DNA, the CDR3 is TGCAGTGCTAGGCGAGCGGGAGACATCACTTACGAGCAGTACTTC. The chain links TRBV20-1 to TRBJ2-7, with 8 bases lining up with TRBD2. The J segment lost 4 bases and the V segment lost 3 bases, leaving 11 bases of the junction unmatched. In germline, CDR1 is DFQATT, CDR2 SNEGSKA (reference sequence). The CDR3 spans 15 residues.

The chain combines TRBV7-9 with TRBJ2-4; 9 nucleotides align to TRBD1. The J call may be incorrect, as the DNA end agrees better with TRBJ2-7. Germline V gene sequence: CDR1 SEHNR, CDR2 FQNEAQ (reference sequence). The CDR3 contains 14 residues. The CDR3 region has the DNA TGTGCCAGCAGCCTACGGGACAGGGCCCACGAGCAGTACTTC. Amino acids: CASSLRDRAHEQYF.

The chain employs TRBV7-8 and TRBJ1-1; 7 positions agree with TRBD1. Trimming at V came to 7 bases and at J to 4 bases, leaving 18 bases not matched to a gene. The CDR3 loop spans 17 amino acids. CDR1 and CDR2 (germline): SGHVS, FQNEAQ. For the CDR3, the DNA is TGTGCCAGCACGTCCCCGGCCAGGGGGTATGGGGGCACTGAAGCTTTCTTT. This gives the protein CASTSPARGYGGTEAFF.

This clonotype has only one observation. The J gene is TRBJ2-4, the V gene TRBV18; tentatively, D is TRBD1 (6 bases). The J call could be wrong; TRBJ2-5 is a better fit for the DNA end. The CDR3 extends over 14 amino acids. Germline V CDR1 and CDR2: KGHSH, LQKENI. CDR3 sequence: CASSPTTGRETQYF. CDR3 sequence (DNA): TGTGCCAGCTCACCGACGACAGGTCGAGAGACCCAGTACTTC.

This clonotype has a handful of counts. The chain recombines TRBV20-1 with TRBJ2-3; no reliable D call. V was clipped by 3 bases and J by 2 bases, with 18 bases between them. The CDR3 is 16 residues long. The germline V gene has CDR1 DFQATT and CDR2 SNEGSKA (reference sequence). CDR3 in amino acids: CSASRGPEWYTDTQYF. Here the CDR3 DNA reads TGCAGTGCTAGCCGAGGACCCGAGTGGTACACAGATACGCAGTATTTT.

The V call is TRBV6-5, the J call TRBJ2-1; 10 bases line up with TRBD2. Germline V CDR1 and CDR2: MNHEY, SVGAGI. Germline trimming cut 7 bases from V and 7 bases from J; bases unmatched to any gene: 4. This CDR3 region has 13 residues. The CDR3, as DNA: TGTGCCAGCACGTGGACTAGCGGTAATGAGCAGTTCTTC. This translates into CASTWTSGNEQFF.

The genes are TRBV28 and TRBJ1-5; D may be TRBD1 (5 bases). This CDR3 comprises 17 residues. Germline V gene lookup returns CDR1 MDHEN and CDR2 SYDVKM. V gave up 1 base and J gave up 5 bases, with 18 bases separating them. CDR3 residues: CASSLLSRAAGHQPQHF. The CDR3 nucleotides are TGTGCCAGCAGTTTATTGTCGCGGGCGGCGGGGCATCAGCCCCAGCATTTT.

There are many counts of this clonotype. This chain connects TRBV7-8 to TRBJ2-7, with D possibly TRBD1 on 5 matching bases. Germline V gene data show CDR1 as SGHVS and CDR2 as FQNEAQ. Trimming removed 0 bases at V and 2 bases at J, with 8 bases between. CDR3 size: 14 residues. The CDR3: CASSLARGTYEQYF. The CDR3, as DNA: TGTGCCAGCAGCTTAGCAAGGGGAACCTACGAGCAGTACTTC.

CDR3 amino acids: CASSVLSNSGETQYF. CDR3 sequence (DNA): TGTGCCAGCAGCGTCCTATCGAATAGTGGGGAGACCCAGTACTTC. This chain connects TRBV9 to TRBJ2-5; D gene uncertain. The CDR3 spans 15 residues. Trimming pared 2 bases from V and 5 bases from J, leaving 16 bases between. From germline, CDR1 is SGDLS and CDR2 YYNGEE. Variable domain in full (rest from reference TRBV9 and TRBJ2-5): DSGVTQTPKHLITATGQRVTLRCSPRSGDLSVYWYQQSLDQGLQFLIQYYNGEERAKGNILERFSAQQFPDLHSELNLSSLELGDSALYFCASSVLSNSGETQYFGPGTRLLVL.

In DNA, the CDR3 is TGTGCCAGCACCCCGGTCGCGGGGGAGGTCTACAATGAGCAGTTCTTC. It is translated as CASTPVAGEVYNEQFF. The genes are TRBV28 and TRBJ2-1, with 7 nucleotides matching TRBD2. Germline lookup yields CDR1 MDHEN and CDR2 SYDVKM. Losses at the gene ends were 7 bases for V and 3 bases for J; bases not matched to a gene: 12. The CDR3 is made up of 16 amino acids.

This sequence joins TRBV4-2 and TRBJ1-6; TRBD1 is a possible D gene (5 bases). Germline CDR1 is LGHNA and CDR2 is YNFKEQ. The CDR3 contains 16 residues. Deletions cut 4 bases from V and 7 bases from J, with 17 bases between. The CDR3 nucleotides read TGTGCCAGCAGCCTTGGGGGGGGTACCGACAATTCACCCCTCCACTTT. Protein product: CASSLGGGTDNSPLHF.

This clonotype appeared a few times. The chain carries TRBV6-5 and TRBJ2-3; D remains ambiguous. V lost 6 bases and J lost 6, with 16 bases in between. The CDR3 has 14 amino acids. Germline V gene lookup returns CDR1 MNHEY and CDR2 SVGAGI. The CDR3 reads CASRREVATDTQYF. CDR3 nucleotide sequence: TGTGCCAGCAGGAGAGAGGTAGCTACGGATACGCAGTATTTT.

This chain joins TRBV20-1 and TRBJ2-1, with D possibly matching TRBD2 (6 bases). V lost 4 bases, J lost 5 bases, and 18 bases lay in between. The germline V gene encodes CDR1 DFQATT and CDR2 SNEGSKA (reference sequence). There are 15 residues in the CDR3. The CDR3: CSAIRTNGSHNEQFF. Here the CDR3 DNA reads TGCAGTGCTATCCGGACTAACGGGAGCCACAATGAGCAGTTCTTC.

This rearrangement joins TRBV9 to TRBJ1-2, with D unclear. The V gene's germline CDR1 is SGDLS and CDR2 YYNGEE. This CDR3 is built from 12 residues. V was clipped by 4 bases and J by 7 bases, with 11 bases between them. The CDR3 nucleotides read TGTGCCAGCAGCTTCGACCGTCTTGGCTACACCTTC. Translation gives CASSFDRLGYTF.

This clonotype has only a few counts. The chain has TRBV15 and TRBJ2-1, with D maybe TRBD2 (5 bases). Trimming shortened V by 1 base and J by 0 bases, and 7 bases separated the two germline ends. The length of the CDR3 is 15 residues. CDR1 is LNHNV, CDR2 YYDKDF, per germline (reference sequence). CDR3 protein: CATSRVGSSYNEQFF. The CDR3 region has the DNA TGTGCCACCAGCAGAGTGGGGAGCTCCTACAATGAGCAGTTCTTC.

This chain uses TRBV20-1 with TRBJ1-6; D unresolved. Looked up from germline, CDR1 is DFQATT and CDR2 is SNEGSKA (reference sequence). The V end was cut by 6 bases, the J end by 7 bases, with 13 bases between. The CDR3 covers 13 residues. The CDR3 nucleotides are TGCAGTGCCACCGGCGCTATAAATTCACCCCTCCACTTT. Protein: CSATGAINSPLHF.

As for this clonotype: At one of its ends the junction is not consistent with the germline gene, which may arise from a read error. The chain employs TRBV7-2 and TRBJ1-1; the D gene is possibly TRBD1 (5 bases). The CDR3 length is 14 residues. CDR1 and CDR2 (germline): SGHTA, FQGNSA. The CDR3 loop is CASSLGGTWTETFF. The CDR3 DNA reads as TGTGCCAGCAGCTTGGGGGGGACGTGGACTGAAACTTTCTTT.

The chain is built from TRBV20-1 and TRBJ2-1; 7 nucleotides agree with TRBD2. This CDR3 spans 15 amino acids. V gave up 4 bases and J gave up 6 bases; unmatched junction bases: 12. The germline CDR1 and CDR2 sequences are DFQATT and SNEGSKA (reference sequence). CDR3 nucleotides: TGCAGTGCTACAATTCGGGCGGGAGATCTCAATGAGCAGTTCTTC. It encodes CSATIRAGDLNEQFF.

CDR3 residues: CSAWGASSYNEQFF. CDR3 nucleotide sequence: TGCAGTGCCTGGGGCGCCAGCTCCTACAATGAGCAGTTCTTC. The rearrangement uses TRBV20-1 and TRBJ2-1; a possible D gene is TRBD1 (5 bases). V lost 6 bases to trimming and J lost 0 bases, with 12 bases between them. This CDR3 is built from 14 residues. Germline CDR1 is DFQATT and CDR2 is SNEGSKA (reference sequence).

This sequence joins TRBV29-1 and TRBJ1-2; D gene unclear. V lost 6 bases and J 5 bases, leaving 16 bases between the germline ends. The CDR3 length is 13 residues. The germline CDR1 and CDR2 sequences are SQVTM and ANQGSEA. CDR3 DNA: TGCAGCGTGGCTCCTAGGAGGTTGTATGGCTACACCTTC. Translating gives CSVAPRRLYGYTF.

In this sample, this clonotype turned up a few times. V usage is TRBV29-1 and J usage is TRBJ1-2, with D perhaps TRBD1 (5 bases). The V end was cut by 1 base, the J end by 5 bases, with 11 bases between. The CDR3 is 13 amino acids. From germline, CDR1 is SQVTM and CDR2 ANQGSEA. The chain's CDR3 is CSVEGQGSYGYTF. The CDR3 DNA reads TGCAGCGTTGAAGGGCAGGGTTCATATGGCTACACCTTC.

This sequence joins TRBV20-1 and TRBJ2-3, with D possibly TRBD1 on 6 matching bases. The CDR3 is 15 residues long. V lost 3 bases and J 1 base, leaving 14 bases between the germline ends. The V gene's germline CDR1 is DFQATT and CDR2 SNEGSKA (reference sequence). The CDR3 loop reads CSASNRVKGTDTQYF. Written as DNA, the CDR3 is TGCAGTGCTAGTAACAGGGTGAAAGGCACAGATACGCAGTATTTT.

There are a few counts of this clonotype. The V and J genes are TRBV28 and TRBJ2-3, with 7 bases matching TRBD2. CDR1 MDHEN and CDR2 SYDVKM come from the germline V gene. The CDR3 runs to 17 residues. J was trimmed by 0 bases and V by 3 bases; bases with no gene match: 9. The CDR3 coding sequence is TGTGCCAGCAGTTTTAGGTCGGGACTACCGAGCACAGATACGCAGTATTTT. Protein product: CASSFRSGLPSTDTQYF.

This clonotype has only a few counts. Here the CDR3 DNA reads TGTGCCAGCAATCCCCTGCGGGTAACTAGCGATACCTACGAGCAGTACTTC. It yields the protein CASNPLRVTSDTYEQYF. This rearrangement joins TRBV6-6 to TRBJ2-7, with 7 nucleotides matching TRBD2. The CDR3 is made up of 17 amino acids. Germline lookup yields CDR1 MNHNY and CDR2 SVGAGI (reference sequence). With 7 bases clipped from V and 2 bases from J, the junction kept 17 bases outside the gene matches.

For the CDR3, the DNA is TGTGCCAGCAGTTTAGGGACTAGCGGGTTCTTTTCCTACGAGCAGTACTTC. It translates to CASSLGTSGFFSYEQYF. V usage is TRBV12-3 or TRBV12-4 and J usage is TRBJ2-7; TRBD2 matches at 11 bases. The J segment lost 1 base and the V segment lost 1 base, leaving 6 bases of the junction unmatched. This CDR3 has 17 amino acids.